These 29 T cell receptor beta chains originate from one sample sequenced in a study of T cell responses to AZD1222 COVID-19 vaccine. Clones were sequenced by immunoSEQ multiplex PCR, and TCRdb holds only the in-frame ones, with some missing. The sample has roughly 200,000 clones, roughly nine tenths seen once. The input for sequencing was peripheral blood, taken 28 days after the second AZD1222 dose. Receptor source: an adult who received the AZD1222 COVID-19 vaccine.

The V gene is TRBV5-1, the J gene TRBJ1-1; TRBD1 matches 8 bases. The CDR3 has 14 residues. The V gene end was trimmed by 4 bases and the J gene end by 6 bases; junction bases not matched to a gene: 8. Germline V gene data show CDR1 as SGHRS and CDR2 as YFSETQ. CDR3 nucleotide sequence: TGCGCCAGCAGCACGGGACAGGCCCACGCTGAAGCTTTCTTT. Its translation is CASSTGQAHAEAFF.

The chain recombines TRBV5-1 with TRBJ1-2, with D perhaps TRBD1 (5 bases). This CDR3 is 16 amino acids long. V lost 4 bases, J lost 1 base, and 17 bases lay in between. CDR1 SGHRS and CDR2 YFSETQ come from the germline V gene. Written as DNA, the CDR3 is TGCGCCAGCAGCGCAGGGATAACCCTCCTTAACTATGGCTACACCTTC. Its translation: CASSAGITLLNYGYTF.

V is TRBV30 and J is TRBJ1-2; 8 positions agree with TRBD1. The CDR3 consists of 13 residues. Germline V gene lookup returns CDR1 GTSNPN and CDR2 SVGIG (reference sequence). V was pared by 5 bases and J by 7 bases, with 9 bases of the junction left unmatched. For the CDR3, the DNA is TGTGCCTGGCGTCACGGACAGGGTGTTGGCTACACCTTC. It specifies CAWRHGQGVGYTF.

The chain joins TRBV2 to TRBJ2-3, with D perhaps matching TRBD1 or TRBD2 (7 bases each). Trimming removed 7 bases from V and 4 bases from J, with 18 bases in between. CDR1 is SNHLY and CDR2 is FYNNEI in the germline V gene. CDR3 length equals 15 residues. The CDR3 region is CASIQQGGAADTQYF. CDR3 coding DNA: TGTGCCAGCATTCAGCAGGGGGGGGCCGCAGATACGCAGTATTTT.

V and J are TRBV27 and TRBJ1-5; 7 nucleotides match TRBD1. The CDR3 consists of 14 residues. CDR1 is MNHEY and CDR2 is SMNVEV in the germline V gene (reference sequence). V lost 4 bases and J lost 6; bases outside the gene matches: 6. The CDR3 sequence is CASSSLTGVQPQHF. DNA of the CDR3: TGTGCCAGCAGTTCGCTTACAGGGGTTCAGCCCCAGCATTTT.

The chain links TRBV7-9 to TRBJ2-5; D gene unclear. This CDR3 has 14 amino acids. Germline V gives CDR1 SEHNR, CDR2 FQNEAQ (reference sequence). V was pared by 5 bases and J by 4 bases, with 14 bases between. The DNA for the CDR3 is TGTGCCAGCAGCCAACGGGTGGGCAGAGAGACCCAGTACTTC. Its protein is CASSQRVGRETQYF.

The chain joins TRBV11-2 to TRBJ1-1, with no clear D. This CDR3 has 13 residues. Deletions cut 2 bases from V and 5 bases from J, with 9 bases between. Per germline, CDR1 SGHAT and CDR2 FQNNGV. This CDR3 reads CASSLQARTEAFF. CDR3 bases: TGTGCCAGCAGCTTACAGGCGAGAACTGAAGCTTTCTTT.

The chain combines TRBV19 with TRBJ1-1; no clear D. This CDR3 region has 14 residues. Germline lookup yields CDR1 LNHDA and CDR2 SQIVND (reference sequence). The germline V and J ends were trimmed by 6 bases and 0 bases, with 11 bases remaining between them. CDR3 nucleotide sequence: TGTGCCAGTAGATCTATGGTGATGAACACTGAAGCTTTCTTT. It translates to CASRSMVMNTEAFF.

This chain joins TRBV18 and TRBJ1-3; TRBD1 aligns across 9 bases. CDR1 is KGHSH, CDR2 LQKENI, per germline. Trimming took 0 bases from V and 4 from J; bases not matched to a gene: 7. The CDR3 totals 17 residues. CDR3 in amino acids: CASSPPLGQGEGNTIYF. The CDR3 bases are TGTGCCAGCTCACCACCGTTGGGACAGGGTGAAGGAAACACCATATATTTT. The variable domain in full, with the rest retrieved from reference TRBV18 and TRBJ1-3, is NAGVMQNPRHLVRRRGQEARLRCSPMKGHSHVYWYRQLPEEGLKFMVYLQKENIIDESGMPKERFSAEFPKEGPSILRIQQVVRGDSAAYFCASSPPLGQGEGNTIYFGEGSWLTVV.

This chain uses TRBV5-1 with TRBJ2-3; D is ambiguous. The CDR3 sequence is 13 residues long. Trimming pared 2 bases from V and 3 bases from J, leaving 7 bases between. Germline V lookup: CDR1 SGHRS, CDR2 YFSETQ. CDR3: CASSFELTDTQYF. CDR3 bases: TGCGCCAGCAGCTTTGAACTAACAGATACGCAGTATTTT.

This clone showed up just once. This chain joins TRBV19 and TRBJ1-2; 11 nucleotides align to TRBD1. The J segment lost 4 bases and the V segment lost 6 bases, leaving 7 bases of the junction unmatched. CDR1 and CDR2 (germline): LNHDA, SQIVND (reference sequence). The CDR3 covers 15 residues. The CDR3 DNA reads as TGTGCCAGTAGAGAAGGACAGGGGGCTTTCTATGGCTACACCTTC. Protein product: CASREGQGAFYGYTF.

This clone was seen once. This chain uses TRBV18 with TRBJ2-1, with D tentatively TRBD1 or TRBD2 (6 bases each). Germline CDR1 KGHSH, CDR2 LQKENI. V shed 3 bases and J shed 3 bases, with 12 bases lying between them. This CDR3 contains 15 residues. CDR3 loop: CASSPGGGVYNEQFF. For the CDR3, the DNA is TGTGCCAGCTCACCGGGGGGCGGAGTCTACAATGAGCAGTTCTTC.

The gene calls are TRBV19 and TRBJ2-7, with 9 bases that match TRBD1. Germline CDR1 and CDR2: LNHDA and SQIVND (reference sequence). Losses at the gene ends were 8 bases for V and 4 bases for J; bases not matched to a gene: 6. The CDR3 is 13 amino acids. As DNA, the CDR3 is TGTGCCAGTTCACAGGGGGCGACGTACGAGCAGTACTTC. Protein product: CASSQGATYEQYF.

The chain couples TRBV7-2 to TRBJ1-2; D is possibly TRBD1 (5 bases). This CDR3 spans 14 amino acids. V lost 1 base and J lost 5, with 11 bases in between. Germline V gene lookup returns CDR1 SGHTA and CDR2 FQGNSA. The CDR3 here is CASSLDQGLYGYTF. The DNA for the CDR3 is TGTGCCAGCAGCTTAGACCAGGGCCTTTATGGCTACACCTTC.

The chain recombines TRBV7-2 with TRBJ2-5, with D perhaps matching TRBD2 (6 bases). The CDR3 extends over 14 amino acids. Germline V CDR1 and CDR2: SGHTA, FQGNSA. With 8 bases removed from V and 5 bases from J, the gap between germline ends came to 18 bases. In DNA, the CDR3 is TGTGCCAGCGCGCCCGACGGGAGAAGGGAGACCCAGTACTTC. Translated: CASAPDGRRETQYF.

The CDR3 sequence is CASSFGRNNSPLHF. In nucleotides, the CDR3 is TGCGCCAGCAGCTTTGGACGGAATAATTCACCCCTCCACTTT. This chain joins TRBV5-1 and TRBJ1-6; no firm D call. The CDR3 runs 14 residues. CDR1 SGHRS and CDR2 YFSETQ come from the germline V gene. The V end lost 2 bases, the J end lost 5 bases, and 8 bases lay between the germline ends. The variable domain in full, completed from reference TRBV5-1 and TRBJ1-6, reads KAGVTQTPRYLIKTRGQQVTLSCSPISGHRSVSWYQQTPGQGLQFLFEYFSETQRNKGNFPGRFSGRQFSNSRSEMNVSTLELGDSALYLCASSFGRNNSPLHFGNGTRLTVT.

V and J are TRBV19 and TRBJ2-1; 12 bases fit TRBD2. Looked up from germline, CDR1 is LNHDA and CDR2 is SQIVND (reference sequence). Unmatched junction bases numbered 10, after V lost 2 bases and J lost 8 bases. This CDR3 comprises 17 residues. CDR3: CASSIRRTSGTDDEQFF. As DNA, the CDR3 is TGTGCCAGTAGTATAAGGAGGACTAGCGGGACCGACGATGAGCAGTTCTTC.

V usage is TRBV7-3 and J usage is TRBJ1-1; D is undetermined. CDR1 is SGHTA and CDR2 is FQGTGA in the germline V gene. Between the trimmed V and J ends, which lost 0 bases and 4 bases, there was a span of 12 bases. The CDR3 sequence is 15 residues long. The CDR3 DNA follows: TGTGCCAGCAGCTTAACCGCCGACGTTGTCACTGAAGCTTTCTTT. Protein sequence: CASSLTADVVTEAFF. Variable domain in full (rest from reference TRBV7-3 and TRBJ1-1): GAGVSQTPSNKVTEKGKYVELRCDPISGHTALYWYRQSLGQGPEFLIYFQGTGAADDSGLPNDRFFAVRPEGSVSTLKIQRTERGDSAVYLCASSLTADVVTEAFFGQGTRLTVV.

V and J are TRBV7-3 and TRBJ2-7, with a possible D match to TRBD1 (7 bases). The V end was cut by 5 bases, the J end by 3 bases, with 17 bases between. CDR1 is SGHTA, CDR2 FQGTGA, per germline. The CDR3 consists of 15 residues. CDR3 sequence reads: CASSPGQAGFYEQYF. CDR3 nucleotides: TGTGCCAGCAGCCCTGGACAGGCGGGATTCTACGAGCAGTACTTC.

J is TRBJ1-1 and V is TRBV2; a weak D match, TRBD1 (5 bases). This CDR3 comprises 13 residues. CDR1 SNHLY and CDR2 FYNNEI come from the germline V gene. V shed 8 bases and J shed 4 bases, with 14 bases lying between them. The DNA of the CDR3 is TGTGCCAGCCGAAGGGACCTAGGCACTGAAGCTTTCTTT. Translating it yields CASRRDLGTEAFF. Complete variable domain (other parts from reference TRBV2 and TRBJ1-1): EPEVTQTPSHQVTQMGQEVILRCVPISNHLYFYWYRQILGQKVEFLVSFYNNEISEKSEIFDDQFSVERPDGSNFTLKIRSTKLEDSAMYFCASRRDLGTEAFFGQGTRLTVV.

The chain links TRBV10-3 to TRBJ2-2; D is unclear. V shed 0 bases and J shed 2 bases, with 7 bases lying between them. The CDR3 spans 15 residues. Germline-derived CDR1 and CDR2 are ENHRY and SYGVKD. This CDR3 is CAISESGVNTGELFF. The DNA of the CDR3 is TGTGCCATCAGTGAGTCCGGCGTTAACACCGGGGAGCTGTTTTTT.

V and J are TRBV18 and TRBJ2-3, with D possibly being TRBD1 or TRBD2 (6 bases each). From germline, CDR1 is KGHSH and CDR2 LQKENI. V lost 0 bases, J lost 4 bases, and 14 bases lay in between. This CDR3 has 16 residues. As DNA, the CDR3 is TGTGCCAGCTCACCACCCTTCTCACGGGGGCCAGATACGCAGTATTTT. Its protein product is CASSPPFSRGPDTQYF.

The CDR3 sequence is CASRPPGQGAKQYF. The CDR3 DNA follows: TGTGCCAGCAGACCCCCGGGACAGGGGGCAAAGCAGTACTTC. V usage is TRBV6-5 and J usage is TRBJ2-7; 12 positions match TRBD1. Germline CDR1 and CDR2: MNHEY and SVGAGI. The CDR3 sequence is 14 residues long. V dropped 6 bases and J dropped 8; count of bases not matched to a gene: 8.

The chain employs TRBV20-1 and TRBJ2-1; tentatively, D is TRBD2 (7 bases). V lost 3 bases to trimming and J lost 1 base, with 10 bases between them. Germline V CDR1 and CDR2: DFQATT, SNEGSKA (reference sequence). This CDR3 contains 14 residues. The CDR3 loop reads CSASRGASYNEQFF. As DNA, the CDR3 is TGCAGTGCTAGTCGGGGGGCTTCCTACAATGAGCAGTTCTTC.

Here the CDR3 reads CASSYSTGIGETQYF. For the CDR3, the DNA is TGTGCCAGCAGTTACTCGACAGGGATAGGAGAGACCCAGTACTTC. The chain uses TRBV6-2 or TRBV6-3 and TRBJ2-5; 7 bases match TRBD1. The CDR3 loop spans 15 amino acids. J gave up 4 bases and V 0 bases, and 5 bases lay outside the gene matches. Germline CDR1 and CDR2: MNHEY and SVGEGT.

This chain connects TRBV5-4 to TRBJ1-3; TRBD1 agrees at 9 bases. The CDR3 spans 16 residues. Trimming took 0 bases from V and 2 from J; bases not matched to a gene: 3. Germline-derived CDR1 and CDR2 are SGHNT and YYREEE (reference sequence). In DNA, the CDR3 is TGTGCCAGCAGCTTGGACAGGGACAGGGCTGGAAACACCATATATTTT. Translating it yields CASSLDRDRAGNTIYF.

The chain carries TRBV9 and TRBJ1-3; tentatively, D is TRBD1 (5 bases). V was clipped by 3 bases and J by 1 base, with 11 bases between them. The germline gives CDR1 SGDLS, CDR2 YYNGEE. CDR3 length: 15 amino acids. This CDR3 is CASSASGHSGNTIYF. CDR3 in DNA: TGTGCCAGCAGCGCATCAGGACATTCTGGAAACACCATATATTTT.

The chain links TRBV6-5 to TRBJ1-2; D unclear. CDR3 length: 15 amino acids. Germline CDR1 is MNHEY and CDR2 is SVGAGI. The V gene lost 0 bases and the J gene lost 1 base, with 9 bases spanning the gap. CDR3 residues: CASSYSAPLNYGYTF. The DNA for the CDR3 is TGTGCCAGCAGTTACTCGGCCCCACTTAACTATGGCTACACCTTC.

This clone was seen a single time. The chain carries TRBV5-1 and TRBJ1-2; a weak D match, TRBD1 (6 bases). Germline assignment: CDR1 SGHRS and CDR2 YFSETQ. The CDR3 runs 16 residues. Trimming cost V 2 bases and J 0 bases, with 14 bases left between them. CDR3 amino acids: CASSFTQGATNYGYTF. Written as DNA, the CDR3 is TGCGCCAGCAGCTTTACACAGGGCGCCACTAACTATGGCTACACCTTC.